These 18 T cell receptor beta chains were sequenced from one sample in a study of blood T cell repertoires in COVID-19. Clones were sequenced by immunoSEQ multiplex PCR, and TCRdb holds only the in-frame ones, with some missing. This repertoire shows approximately 280,000 clones, 85% found once; its top ten account for 2% to 3%. The sample was PBMCs or T cells enriched from blood (not recorded which). The receptors originated from a woman aged 45-59 years who had recovered from COVID-19.

With respect to this clone: In the same sample, other DNA sequences code for this CDR3. The V and J genes are TRBV24-1 and TRBJ2-7; 9 bases are a match to TRBD1. Germline V gene lookup returns CDR1 KGHDR and CDR2 SFDVKD. This CDR3 contains 14 residues. The J segment lost 1 base and the V segment lost 7 bases, leaving 4 bases of the junction unmatched. The CDR3 sequence is CATSPGQGSYEQYF. The CDR3 DNA follows: TGTGCCACCAGCCCGGGACAGGGATCCTACGAGCAGTACTTC.

This clone showed up just a few times. The chain is built from TRBV7-9 and TRBJ1-2, with 7 nucleotides matching TRBD1. V lost 0 bases and J lost 4; bases outside the gene matches: 5. This CDR3 spans 15 amino acids. In germline, CDR1 is SEHNR, CDR2 FQNEAQ (reference sequence). The CDR3 nucleotides are TGTGCCAGCAGCTTAGCGCAGGCAGGGGGCTATGGCTACACCTTC. It is translated as CASSLAQAGGYGYTF.

The chain employs TRBV13 and TRBJ1-2; 8 bases are shared with TRBD1. With V trimmed by 1 base and J by 2 bases, 6 bases remained unmatched. The V gene's germline CDR1 is PRHDT and CDR2 FYEKMQ (reference sequence). The CDR3 length is 16 residues. CDR3 protein: CASSLVPGQANYGYTF. The CDR3 DNA is TGTGCCAGCAGCTTAGTACCGGGACAGGCAAACTATGGCTACACCTTC.

The chain is built from TRBV19 and TRBJ2-1, with D possibly TRBD2 on 5 matching bases. Trimming removed 8 bases at V and 3 bases at J, with 20 bases between. The CDR3 length is 16 residues. Germline values: CDR1 LNHDA, CDR2 SQIVND (reference sequence). The CDR3 region is CASHEGPFPGYNEQFF. The DNA for the CDR3 is TGTGCCAGTCATGAGGGTCCATTCCCCGGCTACAATGAGCAGTTCTTC.

This rearrangement joins TRBV5-6 to TRBJ1-1; D ambiguous. The CDR3 has 14 amino acids. Germline V lookup: CDR1 SGHDT, CDR2 YYEEEE. V dropped 0 bases and J dropped 3 bases, with 9 bases sitting between them. This CDR3 is CASSLGPGDTEAFF. CDR3 nucleotides: TGTGCCAGCAGCTTGGGTCCCGGGGACACTGAAGCTTTCTTT. Full variable domain (outside the CDR3, taken from reference TRBV5-6 and TRBJ1-1): DAGVTQSPTHLIKTRGQQVTLRCSPKSGHDTVSWYQQALGQGPQFIFQYYEEEERQRGNFPDRFSGHQFPNYSSELNVNALLLGDSALYLCASSLGPGDTEAFFGQGTRLTVV.

This clone was observed a few times. V and J are TRBV6-4 and TRBJ1-2; TRBD1 matches 9 bases. The CDR3 loop spans 13 amino acids. Germline trimming cut 4 bases from V and 7 bases from J; bases unmatched to any gene: 4. Per the germline V gene, CDR1 is MRHNA and CDR2 is SNTAGT. The CDR3 sequence: CASSVEQGAGYTF. The CDR3 region has the DNA TGTGCCAGCAGTGTGGAACAGGGGGCTGGCTACACCTTC.

V and J are TRBV7-9 and TRBJ2-7; 7 bases match TRBD1. The CDR3 runs 13 residues. CDR1 and CDR2 (germline): SEHNR, FQNEAQ (reference sequence). V was pared by 6 bases and J by 3 bases, with 5 bases of the junction left unmatched. For the CDR3, the DNA is TGTGCCAGCAGAACGGGACAGAACTACGAGCAGTACTTC. This codes for CASRTGQNYEQYF.

The V and J genes are TRBV28 and TRBJ1-2; the D is unclear. The ends were cut back, 7 bases at V and 1 base at J, with 13 bases in the middle. Germline V lookup: CDR1 MDHEN, CDR2 SYDVKM. This CDR3 has 14 residues. In DNA form, the CDR3 reads TGTGCCAGCACGCTTGCAAGCTTTAACTATGGCTACACCTTC. It specifies CASTLASFNYGYTF.

The rearrangement uses TRBV9 and TRBJ2-7; D perhaps matches TRBD2 (6 bases). There are 14 residues in the CDR3. Per germline, CDR1 SGDLS and CDR2 YYNGEE. V dropped 4 bases and J dropped 3 bases, with 14 bases sitting between them. The CDR3 reads CASSIRWGDYEQYF. CDR3 bases: TGTGCCAGCAGCATAAGGTGGGGGGACTACGAGCAGTACTTC.

CDR3 sequence reads: CASTQGTVINEQFF. In nucleotides, the CDR3 is TGTGCCAGCACCCAGGGGACAGTGATCAATGAGCAGTTCTTC. This chain uses TRBV7-2 with TRBJ2-1; 7 bases map to TRBD1. The CDR3 runs 14 residues. Germline lookup yields CDR1 SGHTA and CDR2 FQGNSA. With V trimmed by 7 bases and J by 6 bases, 9 bases remained unmatched. The complete variable domain, with remaining parts taken from reference TRBV7-2 and TRBJ2-1, reads GAGVSQSPSNKVTEKGKDVELRCDPISGHTALYWYRQSLGQGLEFLIYFQGNSAPDKSGLPSDRFSAERTGGSVSTLTIQRTQQEDSAVYLCASTQGTVINEQFFGPGTRLTVL.

V usage is TRBV19 and J usage is TRBJ2-3, with D hard to call. The CDR3 spans 13 residues. V was clipped by 5 bases and J by 2 bases, with 8 bases between them. Germline V gene lookup returns CDR1 LNHDA and CDR2 SQIVND (reference sequence). Here the CDR3 reads CASSVADTDTQYF. DNA of the CDR3: TGTGCCAGTAGTGTCGCAGACACAGATACGCAGTATTTT.

The chain employs TRBV3-1 (or the pseudogene TRBV3-2) and TRBJ1-3, with 7 bases matching TRBD1. V trimming: 4 bases; J trimming: 5 bases; junction bases outside the gene matches: 2. This CDR3 spans 13 amino acids. Germline V gives CDR1 LGHDT, CDR2 YNNKEL (reference sequence). CDR3: CASSPGQRNTIYF. Written as DNA, the CDR3 is TGTGCCAGCAGCCCGGGACAGCGAAACACCATATATTTT.

J is TRBJ2-2 and V is TRBV28, with D maybe TRBD2 (7 bases). The germline V gene encodes CDR1 MDHEN and CDR2 SYDVKM. This CDR3 spans 16 amino acids. The V end was cut by 11 bases, the J end by 2 bases, with 21 bases between. CDR3 in amino acids: CASRAGGPRNTGELFF. The CDR3 DNA sequence: TGTGCCTCAAGGGCCGGGGGGCCGCGAAACACCGGGGAGCTGTTTTTT.

The V gene is TRBV2, the J gene TRBJ2-4; D may be TRBD2 (6 bases). Germline assignment: CDR1 SNHLY and CDR2 FYNNEI. Trimming pared 0 bases from V and 2 bases from J, leaving 11 bases between. The length of the CDR3 is 16 residues. CDR3 in amino acids: CASSEAGGNPKNIQYF. The CDR3, as DNA: TGTGCCAGCAGTGAAGCAGGAGGGAATCCCAAAAACATTCAGTACTTC.

The V and J genes are TRBV18 and TRBJ2-2; a weak D match, TRBD2 (6 bases). Germline CDR1 reads KGHSH; CDR2 reads LQKENI. Trimming left V 6 bases short and J 7 bases short, with 15 bases between. This CDR3 spans 14 amino acids. This CDR3 is CASSPGGANGELFF. CDR3 coding DNA: TGTGCCAGCTCCCCCGGCGGGGCGAACGGGGAGCTGTTTTTT.

The chain carries TRBV27 and TRBJ1-5, with 8 bases fitting TRBD1. With 1 base clipped from V and 4 bases from J, the junction kept 12 bases outside the gene matches. CDR1 is MNHEY, CDR2 SMNVEV, per germline (reference sequence). The CDR3 has 18 residues. Here the CDR3 reads CASSLLSDWTGKNQPQHF. DNA for the CDR3: TGTGCCAGCAGTTTATTATCGGATTGGACAGGGAAGAATCAGCCCCAGCATTTT.

CDR3 in amino acids: CASSAHRGHSTEAFF. The CDR3 bases are TGTGCCAGCAGCGCCCACAGGGGGCATTCCACTGAAGCTTTCTTT. The V gene is TRBV9, the J gene TRBJ1-1, with 9 bases identical to TRBD1. Germline CDR1 is SGDLS and CDR2 is YYNGEE. V was clipped by 3 bases and J by 4 bases; unmatched bases: 7. CDR3 length: 15 amino acids.

In regard to this clone: The junction does not match germline at one end; this may be a read error. This chain links TRBV2 with TRBJ1-5; D unclear. The germline CDR1 and CDR2 sequences are SNHLY and FYNNEI. The CDR3 has 12 amino acids. The CDR3 DNA reads TGTGCCAGCGGTGACAACAATCAGCCCCAGCATTTT. Translation gives CASGDNNQPQHF.